This note documents a single T cell receptor beta chain sequence. Its antigen is currently unknown. A read error may account for a junction end that differs from germline. There are 13 residues in the CDR3. Germline values: CDR1 SGDLS, CDR2 YYNGEE. Library preparation tagged each individual cDNA molecule with a unique molecular identifier. TCRdb itself ran the RACE reads through MiXCR, one entry per CDR3 protein. The sample lists roughly 88,000 distinct CDR3 sequences, around 10% occurring once. Time point: pre-sensitization, week 0. The treatment is: therapeutic diphenylcyclopropenone sensitization with weekly scalp DPC. In every case, blood was obtained before the patch test was applied. This sample is part of a study of human T cells and chemical hapten exposure. Study-wide context: Donors were sensitized with 2% DPC on the upper inner arm. Overall study findings and caveats: No alteration of TCRs above 1 in 1000 frequency was seen with DPC sensitization.

Specimen: whole blood, collected in connection with sensitization to the hapten diphenylcyclopropenone (DPC). This TCR was sampled from a woman between 35 and 50 years old with alopecia areata. Some clones in this sample may be carry-over from other donors' samples. V usage is TRBV9 and J usage is TRBJ1-1; D ambiguous. In DNA form, the CDR3 reads TGCTCCAGCCGTATGGCGATGAACACTGAAGCTTTCTTT. The encoded protein is CSSRMAMNTEAFF. Full variable domain (outside the CDR3, taken from reference TRBV9 and TRBJ1-1): DSGVTQTPKHLITATGQRVTLRCSPRSGDLSVYWYQQSLDQGLQFLIQYYNGEERAKGNILERFSAQQFPDLHSELNLSSLELGDSALYFCSSRMAMNTEAFFGQGTRLTVV.